This T cell receptor (beta chain) was found in a study of shared clonotypes between healthy human individuals. Study observations and caveats: In general, naive subsets displayed greater estimated richness than memory subsets did.

Libraries were prepared by immunoSEQ multiplex PCR; TCRdb keeps only in-frame clonotypes and omits some of them. The sample records roughly 2.2 million clones, over 85% being singletons. Trimming removed 1 base at V and 7 bases at J, with 13 bases between. CDR1 is MNHNS and CDR2 is SASEGT in the germline V gene. The CDR3 is 15 amino acids. Remarks on this clone: What it binds is not known.

Donors were Caucasian adults residing in Nashville, Tennessee, USA. The chain links TRBV6-1 to TRBJ1-4, with D tentatively TRBD1 (6 bases). Material for sequencing was naive CD4+ T cells from PBMCs. Subset given: CD45RA+ positively selected. The sequence derives from a young man in good health. Some clones in this sample may be carry-over from other donors' samples. CDR3 loop: CASSEEGGSGEKLFF. DNA for the CDR3: TGTGCCAGCAGTGAAGAGGGGGGTTCGGGTGAAAAACTGTTTTTT.